This TCR beta chain was captured in a study of regulatory T cells in long-lasting Graves disease. Of note for this clonotype: Its target is not known.

Study-wide results and limits: Compared with new cases, persistent Graves' patients showed reduced TCR diversity.

Library construction for TCR beta used iRepertoire HTBI primers and Arm-PCR of CDR3 regions. MiXCR was run by TCRdb on the multiplex PCR reads, yielding one entry per CDR3 protein. Among hundreds of thousands of distinct CDR3 sequences, under 20% were seen once, and the ten largest hold about 20%. Time point specified: newly diagnosed GD, antithyroid drugs for less than 3 months. The TCR library was made from RNA that had been extracted from PBMCs in TRIzol. This same sample was also part of a study on T cells in Graves' hyperthyroidism and ophthalmopathy.

The sequence derives from a woman aged 25 to 45 with Graves disease. The material sequenced was peripheral blood mononuclear cells (PBMCs), taken at new diagnosis, from a patient treated with antithyroid drugs.

CDR3 nucleotides: TGTGCCAGCAGTAACAGGGGCAGCCACTCCTACGAGCAGTACTTC. Translated, it gives CASSNRGSHSYEQYF. The chain has TRBV6-1 and TRBJ2-7, with 7 bases lining up with TRBD1. The CDR3 consists of 15 residues. The J segment lost 0 bases and the V segment lost 5 bases, leaving 7 bases of the junction unmatched. Germline CDR1 reads MNHNS; CDR2 reads SASEGT.